This T cell receptor beta chain is from a study of cytotoxic CD8 clonotypes in ibrutinib-treated CLL. Overall study results and limits: Clonality (at baseline) was higher than in age-matched healthy donors and tracked circulating CD8+ T-cell counts.

Comments on this clone: No antigen is known for it.

Profiled with immunoSEQ multiplex PCR; TCRdb holds only in-frame clones, not every one. The sample contains around 310,000 clones, 80% of which appear only once. The CDR3 consists of 18 residues. Looked up from germline, CDR1 is MGHRA and CDR2 is YSYEKL. Trimming took 0 bases from V and 2 from J; bases not matched to a gene: 8. The sequence came from a human donor with chronic lymphocytic leukemia. This material consisted of PBMCs, taken before ibrutinib treatment. The rearrangement links TRBV4-1 to TRBJ2-7; TRBD2 agrees at 12 bases. CDR3 sequence: CASSQDRTSGTNTYEQYF. CDR3 DNA: TGCGCCAGCAGCCAAGACAGGACTAGCGGGACCAACACCTACGAGCAGTACTTC.